This T cell receptor beta chain is drawn from a study of technical replicates of blood from a few donors. From germline, CDR1 is SGHDT and CDR2 YYEEEE. The CDR3 runs 16 residues. V was trimmed by 0 bases and J by 0 bases, leaving 12 bases between them. Assay used: immunoSEQ multiplex PCR; TCRdb lists only in-frame clones, some missing. The sample includes under 90,000 clones, 93% seen only once; the top ten take less than 0.3%. The sample taken for sequencing was T cells isolated from PBMCs. The rearrangement joins TRBV5-6 to TRBJ1-2; D might be TRBD1 (6 bases). The TCR originated in a human donor in good health. CDR3 nucleotide sequence: TGTGCCAGCAGCTTGGTAATCAGGGGACCTAACTATGGCTACACCTTC. Amino acid sequence: CASSLVIRGPNYGYTF.